The 17 T cell receptor beta chains below all came from one sample that was sequenced in a study of beta chain features in type 1 diabetes. The whole isolated RNA underwent reverse transcription, so sequencing captured expressed TCRB transcripts. Sequenced by immunoSEQ multiplex PCR; TCRdb stores in-frame clones only, minus some. Of approximately 37,000 clones detected, 55% to 70% appear once; the ten largest clones hold 2%. Material for sequencing was Tregs from blood. All receptors come from a woman younger than 45 in good health.

This clone was seen a single time. The V gene is TRBV7-9, the J gene TRBJ2-3, with D maybe TRBD2 (6 bases). The CDR3 is 15 amino acids. Trimming took 0 bases from V and 2 from J, leaving 9 bases between them. Germline assignment: CDR1 SEHNR and CDR2 FQNEAQ (reference sequence). CDR3 residues: CASSLAGTFTDTQYF. As DNA, the CDR3 is TGTGCCAGCAGCTTAGCCGGGACTTTCACAGATACGCAGTATTTT.

The chain links TRBV7-9 to TRBJ2-1; a possible D gene is TRBD1 (5 bases). Trimming stripped 5 bases from V and 2 bases from J, with 13 bases between. Per germline, CDR1 SEHNR and CDR2 FQNEAQ (reference sequence). The CDR3 contains 15 residues. The DNA for the CDR3 is TGTGCCAGCAGCCATCCAGGGCAAACCTACAATGAGCAGTTCTTC. It codes for CASSHPGQTYNEQFF.

The chain carries TRBV4-2 and TRBJ1-4, with 11 positions matching TRBD1. The germline CDR1 and CDR2 sequences are LGHNA and YNFKEQ. The length of the CDR3 is 19 residues. Trimming cost V 4 bases and J 6 bases; bases outside gene matches: 16. The DNA for the CDR3 is TGTGCCAGCAGCCCCGGACAGGGGGCAAGTCGAGGAGATTATGAAAAACTGTTTTTT. It specifies CASSPGQGASRGDYEKLFF.

The rearrangement links TRBV9 to TRBJ2-1, with 10 bases aligning to TRBD2. V lost 0 bases and J lost 8; bases outside the gene matches: 8. The germline V gene has CDR1 SGDLS and CDR2 YYNGEE. This CDR3 has 16 residues. The DNA for the CDR3 is TGTGCCAGCAGCGTAGCGCCAGCGGGAGGGCTCGATGAGCAGTTCTTC. It is translated as CASSVAPAGGLDEQFF.

The chain carries TRBV4-3 and TRBJ2-4, with D perhaps matching TRBD1 (5 bases). Germline assignment: CDR1 LGHNA and CDR2 YSLEER. Between the trimmed V and J ends, which lost 0 bases and 1 base, there was a span of 10 bases. This CDR3 is 16 amino acids long. CDR3: CASSQDPGSAKNIQYF. Here the CDR3 DNA reads TGCGCCAGCAGCCAAGATCCAGGGTCGGCCAAAAACATTCAGTACTTC.

In this sample, this clone turned up once. This rearrangement joins TRBV9 to TRBJ1-3, with a possible D match to TRBD1 (5 bases). The CDR3 runs to 16 residues. CDR1 is SGDLS, CDR2 YYNGEE, per germline. Trimming stripped 6 bases from V and 2 bases from J, with 18 bases between. CDR3 amino acids: CASTPGGGVTGNTIYF. CDR3 nucleotide sequence: TGTGCCAGCACCCCCGGGGGGGGAGTTACTGGAAACACCATATATTTT.

The J gene is TRBJ2-3, the V gene TRBV29-1; D may be TRBD2 (5 bases). Germline lookup yields CDR1 SQVTM and CDR2 ANQGSEA. This CDR3 has 14 amino acids. Trimming took off 5 bases at V and 2 bases at J, with 14 bases between the two ends. CDR3 coding DNA: TGCAGCGTTCGTAGAGTTCGGGACACAGATACGCAGTATTTT. Translating gives CSVRRVRDTDTQYF.

The J gene is TRBJ2-3, the V gene TRBV5-4; 8 positions agree with TRBD1. The CDR3 loop spans 15 amino acids. Germline V CDR1 and CDR2: SGHNT, YYREEE (reference sequence). V was pared by 4 bases and J by 6 bases, with 10 bases of the junction left unmatched. The CDR3 region is CASSRRGRAADTQYF. The CDR3 DNA follows: TGTGCCAGCAGCCGCAGGGGGCGGGCCGCGGATACGCAGTATTTT. The entire variable domain, with the rest obtained from reference TRBV5-4 and TRBJ2-3, is as follows: ETGVTQSPTHLIKTRGQQVTLRCSSQSGHNTVSWYQQALGQGPQFIFQYYREEENGRGNFPPRFSGLQFPNYSSELNVNALELDDSALYLCASSRRGRAADTQYFGPGTRLTVL.

CDR3 amino acids: CASIQRQGRNTGELFF. As DNA, the CDR3 is TGTGCCAGTATTCAAAGACAGGGGAGGAACACCGGGGAGCTGTTTTTT. The gene calls are TRBV19 and TRBJ2-2, with TRBD1 matching over 8 bases. The CDR3 has 16 amino acids. V lost 7 bases and J lost 1; bases outside the gene matches: 8. Per germline, CDR1 LNHDA and CDR2 SQIVND (reference sequence).

This chain joins TRBV7-2 and TRBJ2-2; D uncertain. This CDR3 contains 13 residues. V shed 1 base and J shed 9 bases, with 9 bases lying between them. Looked up from germline, CDR1 is SGHTA and CDR2 is FQGNSA. This chain's CDR3 is CASSLDLGRELFF. The CDR3 DNA is TGTGCCAGCAGCTTAGATCTGGGCAGGGAGCTGTTTTTT.

The CDR3 DNA sequence: TGCAGCGTTGACGAGGGCACAGAAAAACTGTTTTTT. It encodes CSVDEGTEKLFF. The chain recombines TRBV29-1 with TRBJ1-4; D ambiguous. The CDR3 runs to 12 residues. V lost 3 bases, J lost 8 bases, and 10 bases lay in between. The germline V gene encodes CDR1 SQVTM and CDR2 ANQGSEA.

In this sample, this clone turned up a few times. The V gene is TRBV29-1, the J gene TRBJ2-7, with TRBD1 matching over 9 bases. J gave up 0 bases and V 8 bases, and 23 bases lay outside the gene matches. The germline V gene has CDR1 SQVTM and CDR2 ANQGSEA. This CDR3 comprises 19 residues. As DNA, the CDR3 is TGCAGCCCCCCCACGGGACAGGGATTTGGGTTGGCAAGCTCCTACGAGCAGTACTTC. Encoded protein: CSPPTGQGFGLASSYEQYF.

J is TRBJ1-2 and V is TRBV29-1, with D possibly TRBD1 on 6 matching bases. Trimming left V 1 base short and J 4 bases short, with 19 bases between. Germline assignment: CDR1 SQVTM and CDR2 ANQGSEA. CDR3 length equals 16 residues. CDR3 nucleotides: TGCAGCGTTGAAGGCGGACAGATAGATGAGGGCTATGGCTACACCTTC. Its protein is CSVEGGQIDEGYGYTF.

The CDR3 sequence is CASRSGQGSSPLHF. The CDR3 DNA reads TGTGCCAGCAGGTCGGGCCAGGGCAGTTCACCCCTCCACTTT. This sequence joins TRBV6-6 and TRBJ1-6; D perhaps matches TRBD1 (5 bases). The CDR3 length is 14 residues. V gave up 6 bases and J gave up 9 bases, with 15 bases separating them. In germline, CDR1 is MNHNY, CDR2 SVGAGI (reference sequence).

V is TRBV29-1 and J is TRBJ1-2; 7 bases agree with TRBD1. CDR1 is SQVTM and CDR2 is ANQGSEA in the germline V gene. Unmatched junction bases numbered 8, after V lost 6 bases and J lost 4 bases. This CDR3 is built from 13 residues. The CDR3 coding sequence is TGCAGCGTGGGACACAGGGGTGGCTATGGCTACACCTTC. Encoded protein: CSVGHRGGYGYTF.

This chain joins TRBV18 and TRBJ2-5, with D hard to call. V was pared by 3 bases and J by 4 bases, with 15 bases between. Germline V gene lookup returns CDR1 KGHSH and CDR2 LQKENI. The CDR3 is 15 amino acids. CDR3 DNA: TGTGCCAGCTCACCTTCCCCCACACCAGGAGAGACCCAGTACTTC. Protein product: CASSPSPTPGETQYF. Using reference TRBV18 and TRBJ2-5 for the parts outside the CDR3, the full variable domain is NAGVMQNPRHLVRRRGQEARLRCSPMKGHSHVYWYRQLPEEGLKFMVYLQKENIIDESGMPKERFSAEFPKEGPSILRIQQVVRGDSAAYFCASSPSPTPGETQYFGPGTRLLVL.

The V call is TRBV5-4, the J call TRBJ2-5, with 11 bases matching TRBD1. The end of the DNA fits TRBJ2-7 better, so the J call may be wrong. Germline loops: CDR1 SGHNT, CDR2 YYREEE (reference sequence). The CDR3 runs to 15 residues. CDR3 sequence: CASSSGQGAFGEQYF. The CDR3 DNA reads TGTGCCAGCAGCTCAGGACAGGGGGCCTTTGGCGAGCAGTACTTC.